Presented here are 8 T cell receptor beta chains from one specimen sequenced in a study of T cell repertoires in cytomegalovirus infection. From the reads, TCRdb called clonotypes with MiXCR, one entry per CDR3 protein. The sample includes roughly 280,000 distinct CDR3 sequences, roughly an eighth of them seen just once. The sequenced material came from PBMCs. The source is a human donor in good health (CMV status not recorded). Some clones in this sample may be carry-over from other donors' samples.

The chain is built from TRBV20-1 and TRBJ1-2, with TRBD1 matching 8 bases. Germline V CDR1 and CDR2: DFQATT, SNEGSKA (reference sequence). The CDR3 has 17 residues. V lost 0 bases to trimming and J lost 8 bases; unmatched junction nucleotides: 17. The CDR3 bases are TGCAGTGCTAGAGATAATACCCCGATCACAGGGGGAGGAGGCTACACCTTC. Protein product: CSARDNTPITGGGGYTF.

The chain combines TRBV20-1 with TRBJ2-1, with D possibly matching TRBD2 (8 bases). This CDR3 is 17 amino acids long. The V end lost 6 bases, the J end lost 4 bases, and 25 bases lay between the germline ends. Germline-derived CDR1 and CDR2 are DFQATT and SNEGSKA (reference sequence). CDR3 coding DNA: TGCAGTGCCAGTGACAGGGCGGGGGGACTACGATACAATGAGCAGTTCTTC. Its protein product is CSASDRAGGLRYNEQFF.

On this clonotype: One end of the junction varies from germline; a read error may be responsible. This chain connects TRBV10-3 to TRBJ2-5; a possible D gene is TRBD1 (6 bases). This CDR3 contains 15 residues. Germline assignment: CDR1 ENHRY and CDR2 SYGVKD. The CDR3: CDISRESTGLETQYF. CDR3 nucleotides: TGTGACATCAGCAGAGAAAGCACAGGGCTAGAGACCCAGTACTTC.

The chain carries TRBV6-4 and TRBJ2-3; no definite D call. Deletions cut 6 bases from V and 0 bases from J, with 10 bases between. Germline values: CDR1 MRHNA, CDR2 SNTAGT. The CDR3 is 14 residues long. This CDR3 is CASSRDWSTDTQYF. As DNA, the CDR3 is TGTGCCAGCAGCCGAGACTGGAGCACAGATACGCAGTATTTT.

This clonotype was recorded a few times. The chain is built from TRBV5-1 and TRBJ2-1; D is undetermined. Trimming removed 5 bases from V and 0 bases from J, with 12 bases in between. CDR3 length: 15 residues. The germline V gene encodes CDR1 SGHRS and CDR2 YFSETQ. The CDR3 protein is CASSAESSSYNEQFF. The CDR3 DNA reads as TGCGCCAGCAGTGCAGAGTCTAGCTCCTACAATGAGCAGTTCTTC.

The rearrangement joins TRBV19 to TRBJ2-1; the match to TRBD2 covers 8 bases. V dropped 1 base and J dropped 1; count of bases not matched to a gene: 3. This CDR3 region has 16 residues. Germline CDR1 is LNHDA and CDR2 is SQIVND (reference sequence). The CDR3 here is CASSIGSGGSYNEQFF. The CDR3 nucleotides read TGTGCCAGTAGTATAGGTTCGGGAGGGTCCTACAATGAGCAGTTCTTC.

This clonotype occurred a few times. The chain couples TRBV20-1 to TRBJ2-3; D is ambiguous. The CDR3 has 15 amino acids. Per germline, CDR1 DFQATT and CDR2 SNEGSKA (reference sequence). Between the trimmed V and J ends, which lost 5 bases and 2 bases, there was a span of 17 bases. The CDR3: CSASPETGLTDTQYF. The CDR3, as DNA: TGCAGTGCTTCCCCCGAGACGGGCCTCACAGATACGCAGTATTTT.

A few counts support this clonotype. In nucleotides, the CDR3 is TGTGCCAGCAGCCCCATGGTTATGAACACTGAAGCTTTCTTT. The encoded protein is CASSPMVMNTEAFF. The chain has TRBV7-9 and TRBJ1-1; D gene ambiguous. The germline CDR1 and CDR2 sequences are SEHNR and FQNEAQ (reference sequence). V lost 5 bases and J lost 0, with 10 bases in between. This CDR3 contains 14 residues.